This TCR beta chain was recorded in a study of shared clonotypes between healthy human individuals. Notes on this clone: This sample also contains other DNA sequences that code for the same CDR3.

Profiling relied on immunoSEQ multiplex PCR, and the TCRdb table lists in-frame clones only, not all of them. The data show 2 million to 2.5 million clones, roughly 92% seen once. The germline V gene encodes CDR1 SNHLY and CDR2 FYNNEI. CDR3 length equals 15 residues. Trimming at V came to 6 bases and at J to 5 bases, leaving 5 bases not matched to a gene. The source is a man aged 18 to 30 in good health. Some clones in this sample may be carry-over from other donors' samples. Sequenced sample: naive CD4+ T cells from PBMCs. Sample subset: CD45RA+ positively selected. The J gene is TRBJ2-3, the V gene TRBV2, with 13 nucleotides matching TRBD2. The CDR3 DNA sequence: TGTGCCAGCAGCGGACTAGCGGGAGTCGGAGATACGCAGTATTTT. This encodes CASSGLAGVGDTQYF.